A selection of T cell receptor beta chains follows, all from one sample in a study of blood T cell repertoires in COVID-19. The table came from immunoSEQ multiplex PCR; TCRdb's copy has only in-frame clones and leaves some out. The sample comprises 250,000 to 350,000 clones, roughly 90% of which are singletons, and 12% rests with the top ten. What was sequenced was peripheral blood. The source of these receptors is a woman in her sixties with acute or convalescent COVID-19. Both conserved end residues are part of each CDR3. The order of the fields is clone size, J gene, V gene, D gene, CDR3 DNA, CDR3 protein. D genes are given only for firm matches. The size entry is marked missing in some rows and otherwise reads once, few, many or a size class.

clone_size: NA; j_call: TRBJ1-5; v_call: TRBV4-3; d_call: NA; cdr3_nt: TGCGCCAGCAGCCAAGAAGTATCACTCGGCAATCAGCCCCAGCATTTT; cdr3_aa: CASSQEVSLGNQPQHF
clone_size: few; j_call: TRBJ1-2; v_call: TRBV18; d_call: TRBD1; cdr3_nt: TGTGCCAGCTCACCGGGACAGGCTAACTATGGCTACACCTTC; cdr3_aa: CASSPGQANYGYTF
clone_size: NA; j_call: TRBJ2-3; v_call: TRBV7-2; d_call: TRBD1; cdr3_nt: TGTGCCAGCAGCTCGCCGGGACAGGGTAGAGATACGCAGTATTTT; cdr3_aa: CASSSPGQGRDTQYF
clone_size: NA; j_call: TRBJ2-3; v_call: TRBV19; d_call: NA; cdr3_nt: TGTGCCAGTAGTATCGGTTTGATTGGTGCAGATACGCAGTATTTT; cdr3_aa: CASSIGLIGADTQYF
clone_size: NA; j_call: TRBJ1-1; v_call: TRBV6-6; d_call: NA; cdr3_nt: TGTGCCAGCGCCTACGGCGGAACTGAAGCTTTCTTT; cdr3_aa: CASAYGGTEAFF
clone_size: NA; j_call: TRBJ1-4; v_call: TRBV6-6; d_call: NA; cdr3_nt: TGTGCCAGCAGTTACTCTCCCCCGGGAGCTGAAAAACTGTTTTTT; cdr3_aa: CASSYSPPGAEKLFF
clone_size: NA; j_call: TRBJ1-1; v_call: TRBV5-6; d_call: NA; cdr3_nt: TGTGCCAGCAGCTTTGATGGACAGAACACTGAAGCTTTCTTT; cdr3_aa: CASSFDGQNTEAFF
clone_size: NA; j_call: TRBJ1-1; v_call: TRBV11-2; d_call: NA; cdr3_nt: TGTGCCAGCAGCTTCCAGGGAGGTCAAGCTGAAGCTTTCTTT; cdr3_aa: CASSFQGGQAEAFF
clone_size: NA; j_call: TRBJ1-1; v_call: TRBV5-1; d_call: TRBD1; cdr3_nt: TGCGCCAGCAGCTTGAATGCCCCACAGGGGCCGTCGTTGGGCACTGAAGCTTTCTTT; cdr3_aa: CASSLNAPQGPSLGTEAFF
clone_size: NA; j_call: TRBJ1-2; v_call: TRBV28; d_call: NA; cdr3_nt: TGTGCCAGCAGTCCTCTTTCTGCGGTTGGCTACACCTTC; cdr3_aa: CASSPLSAVGYTF
clone_size: NA; j_call: TRBJ1-5; v_call: TRBV3-1/TRBV3-2; d_call: NA; cdr3_nt: TGTGCCAGCAGCCATAGGACACAGACCCAGCCCCAGCATTTT; cdr3_aa: CASSHRTQTQPQHF
clone_size: NA; j_call: TRBJ2-5; v_call: TRBV6-6; d_call: TRBD2; cdr3_nt: TGTGCCAGCTGCGCTGGACTAGCGGGGGGCAAAGAGACCCAGTACTTC; cdr3_aa: CASCAGLAGGKETQYF
clone_size: once; j_call: TRBJ2-1; v_call: TRBV19; d_call: TRBD2; cdr3_nt: TGTGCCAGTAGTATACTAGCGGGAGGGGCAAATGAGCAGTTCTTC; cdr3_aa: CASSILAGGANEQFF
clone_size: once; j_call: TRBJ1-1; v_call: TRBV10-3; d_call: TRBD1; cdr3_nt: TGTGCCATCAGTGAGCGAGGGTTAAGTTGGGACAGGGGTAAAATGAACACTGAAGCTTTCTTT; cdr3_aa: CAISERGLSWDRGKMNTEAFF
clone_size: NA; j_call: TRBJ2-5; v_call: TRBV19; d_call: NA; cdr3_nt: TGTGCCAGTAGTACGAGGGTGGGGATAGAGACCCAGTACTTC; cdr3_aa: CASSTRVGIETQYF
clone_size: NA; j_call: TRBJ1-2; v_call: TRBV15; d_call: NA; cdr3_nt: TGTGCCACCAGCGGGGGGAATTATGGCTACACCTTC; cdr3_aa: CATSGGNYGYTF
clone_size: NA; j_call: TRBJ2-7; v_call: TRBV5-1; d_call: NA; cdr3_nt: TGCGCCAGCAGCAACCAGGCGGCAGGGAACAGCGAGCAGTACTTC; cdr3_aa: CASSNQAAGNSEQYF
clone_size: NA; j_call: TRBJ1-2; v_call: TRBV4-3; d_call: NA; cdr3_nt: TGCGCCAGCAGCCTGTCAGGGGCCCTTAACTATGGCTACACCTTC; cdr3_aa: CASSLSGALNYGYTF
clone_size: few; j_call: TRBJ1-5; v_call: TRBV9; d_call: TRBD1; cdr3_nt: TGTGCCAGCAGCGGGACAGGGGGAAATCAGCCCCAGCATTTT; cdr3_aa: CASSGTGGNQPQHF
clone_size: NA; j_call: TRBJ2-3; v_call: TRBV11-2; d_call: NA; cdr3_nt: TGTGCCAGCAGCTTAGGGACTAGGGGGTCGGATACGCAGTATTTT; cdr3_aa: CASSLGTRGSDTQYF
clone_size: NA; j_call: TRBJ1-5; v_call: TRBV28; d_call: TRBD1; cdr3_nt: TGTGCCACCTACTACCGGGACAGTAGCAATCAGCCCCAGCATTTT; cdr3_aa: CATYYRDSSNQPQHF
clone_size: few; j_call: TRBJ2-1; v_call: TRBV7-8; d_call: TRBD2; cdr3_nt: TGTGCCAGCAGCTTACGGACTAGCGGGGATTTTAGCGAGCAGTTCTTC; cdr3_aa: CASSLRTSGDFSEQFF
clone_size: once; j_call: TRBJ1-1; v_call: TRBV5-6; d_call: NA; cdr3_nt: TGTGCCAGCAGCTTGCATTTTCTGAACACTGAAGCTTTCTTT; cdr3_aa: CASSLHFLNTEAFF
clone_size: NA; j_call: TRBJ1-2; v_call: TRBV3-1/TRBV3-2; d_call: NA; cdr3_nt: TGTGCCAGCAGCCCCGGGACTGTCTATGGCTACACCTTC; cdr3_aa: CASSPGTVYGYTF
clone_size: NA; j_call: TRBJ2-7; v_call: TRBV5-4; d_call: NA; cdr3_nt: TGTGCCAGCAGCGGAGGGGGCGTTGGCTCCTACGAGCAGTACTTC; cdr3_aa: CASSGGGVGSYEQYF
clone_size: NA; j_call: TRBJ2-6; v_call: TRBV6-6; d_call: TRBD2; cdr3_nt: TGTGCCAGCAGTCCGGGACTAGCGGCCGTATCTGGGGCCAACGTCCTGACTTTC; cdr3_aa: CASSPGLAAVSGANVLTF